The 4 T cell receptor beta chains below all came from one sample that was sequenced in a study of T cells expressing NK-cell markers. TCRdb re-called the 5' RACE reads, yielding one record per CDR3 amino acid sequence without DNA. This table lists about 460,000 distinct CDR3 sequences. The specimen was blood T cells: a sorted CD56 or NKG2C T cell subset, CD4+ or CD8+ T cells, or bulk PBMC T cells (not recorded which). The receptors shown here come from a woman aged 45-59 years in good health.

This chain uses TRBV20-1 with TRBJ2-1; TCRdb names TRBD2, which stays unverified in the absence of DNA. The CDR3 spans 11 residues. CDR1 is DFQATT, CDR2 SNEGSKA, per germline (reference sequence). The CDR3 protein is CSARDGLVEFF.

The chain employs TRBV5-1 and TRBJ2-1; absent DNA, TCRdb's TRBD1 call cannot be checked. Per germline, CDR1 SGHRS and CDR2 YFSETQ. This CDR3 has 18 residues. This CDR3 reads CASSSLGERGYSYNEQFF.

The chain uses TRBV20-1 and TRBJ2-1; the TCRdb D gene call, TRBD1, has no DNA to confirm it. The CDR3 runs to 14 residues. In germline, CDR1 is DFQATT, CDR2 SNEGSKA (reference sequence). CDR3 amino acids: CSASSPTKGNEQFF.

The CDR3 region is CSVETGQYYGYTF. The rearrangement links TRBV29-1 to TRBJ1-2; no DNA is available, so the TRBD1 call from TCRdb remains unchecked. Per germline, CDR1 SQVTM and CDR2 ANQGSEA. This CDR3 is built from 13 residues. The whole variable domain, remainder taken from reference TRBV29-1 and TRBJ1-2, is SAVISQKPSRDICQRGTSLTIQCQVDSQVTMMFWYRQQPGQSLTLIATANQGSEATYESGFVIDKFPISRPNLTFSTLTVSNMSPEDSSIYLCSVETGQYYGYTFGSGTRLTVV.